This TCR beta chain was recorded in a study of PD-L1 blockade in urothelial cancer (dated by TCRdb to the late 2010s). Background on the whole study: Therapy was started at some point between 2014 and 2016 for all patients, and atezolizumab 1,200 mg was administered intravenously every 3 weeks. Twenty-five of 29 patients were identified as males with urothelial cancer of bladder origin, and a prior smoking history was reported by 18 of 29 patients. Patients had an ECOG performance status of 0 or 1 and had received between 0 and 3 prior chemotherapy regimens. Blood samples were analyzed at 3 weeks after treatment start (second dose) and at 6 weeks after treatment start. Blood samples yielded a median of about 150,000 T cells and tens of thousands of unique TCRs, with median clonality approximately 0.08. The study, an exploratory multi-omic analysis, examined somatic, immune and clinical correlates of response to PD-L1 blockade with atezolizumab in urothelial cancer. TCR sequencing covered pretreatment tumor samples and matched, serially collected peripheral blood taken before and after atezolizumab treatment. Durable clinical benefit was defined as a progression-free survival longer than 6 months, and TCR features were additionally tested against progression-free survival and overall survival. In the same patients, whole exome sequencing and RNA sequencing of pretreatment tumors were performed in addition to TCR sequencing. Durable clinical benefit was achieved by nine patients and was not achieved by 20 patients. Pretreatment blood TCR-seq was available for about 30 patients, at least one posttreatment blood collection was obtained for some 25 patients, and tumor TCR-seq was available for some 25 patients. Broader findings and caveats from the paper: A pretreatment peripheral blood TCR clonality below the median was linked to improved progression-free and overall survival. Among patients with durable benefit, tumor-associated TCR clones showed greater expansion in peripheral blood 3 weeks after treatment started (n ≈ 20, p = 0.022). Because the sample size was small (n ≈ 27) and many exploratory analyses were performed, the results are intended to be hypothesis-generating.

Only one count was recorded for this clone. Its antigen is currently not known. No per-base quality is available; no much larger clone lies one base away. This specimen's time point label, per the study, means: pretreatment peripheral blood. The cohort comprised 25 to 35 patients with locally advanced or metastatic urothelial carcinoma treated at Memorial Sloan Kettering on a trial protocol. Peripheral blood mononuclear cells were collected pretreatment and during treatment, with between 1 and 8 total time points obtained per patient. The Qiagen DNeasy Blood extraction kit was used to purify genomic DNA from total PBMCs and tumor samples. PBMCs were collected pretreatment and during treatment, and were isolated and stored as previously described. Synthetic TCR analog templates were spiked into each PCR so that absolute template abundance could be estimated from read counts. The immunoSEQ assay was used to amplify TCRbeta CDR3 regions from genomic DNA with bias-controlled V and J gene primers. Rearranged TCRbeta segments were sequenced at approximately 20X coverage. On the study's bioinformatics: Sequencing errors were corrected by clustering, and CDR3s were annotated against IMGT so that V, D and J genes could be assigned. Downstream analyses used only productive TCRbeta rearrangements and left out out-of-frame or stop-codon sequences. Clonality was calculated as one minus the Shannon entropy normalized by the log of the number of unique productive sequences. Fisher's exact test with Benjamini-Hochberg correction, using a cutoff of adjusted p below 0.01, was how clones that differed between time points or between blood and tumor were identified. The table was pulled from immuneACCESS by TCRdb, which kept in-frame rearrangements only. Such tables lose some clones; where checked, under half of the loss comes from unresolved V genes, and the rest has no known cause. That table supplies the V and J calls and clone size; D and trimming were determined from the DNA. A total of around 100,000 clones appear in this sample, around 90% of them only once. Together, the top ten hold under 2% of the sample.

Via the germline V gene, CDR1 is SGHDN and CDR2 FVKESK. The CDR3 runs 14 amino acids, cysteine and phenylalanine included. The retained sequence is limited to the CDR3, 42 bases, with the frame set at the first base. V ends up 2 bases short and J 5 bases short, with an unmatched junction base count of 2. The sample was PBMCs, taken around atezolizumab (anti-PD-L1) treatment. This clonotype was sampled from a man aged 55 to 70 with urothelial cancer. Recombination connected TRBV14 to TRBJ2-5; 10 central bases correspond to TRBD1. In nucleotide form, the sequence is TGTGCCAGCAGCCAACGACAGGGGGCTGAGACCCAGTACTTC. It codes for CASSQRQGAETQYF.